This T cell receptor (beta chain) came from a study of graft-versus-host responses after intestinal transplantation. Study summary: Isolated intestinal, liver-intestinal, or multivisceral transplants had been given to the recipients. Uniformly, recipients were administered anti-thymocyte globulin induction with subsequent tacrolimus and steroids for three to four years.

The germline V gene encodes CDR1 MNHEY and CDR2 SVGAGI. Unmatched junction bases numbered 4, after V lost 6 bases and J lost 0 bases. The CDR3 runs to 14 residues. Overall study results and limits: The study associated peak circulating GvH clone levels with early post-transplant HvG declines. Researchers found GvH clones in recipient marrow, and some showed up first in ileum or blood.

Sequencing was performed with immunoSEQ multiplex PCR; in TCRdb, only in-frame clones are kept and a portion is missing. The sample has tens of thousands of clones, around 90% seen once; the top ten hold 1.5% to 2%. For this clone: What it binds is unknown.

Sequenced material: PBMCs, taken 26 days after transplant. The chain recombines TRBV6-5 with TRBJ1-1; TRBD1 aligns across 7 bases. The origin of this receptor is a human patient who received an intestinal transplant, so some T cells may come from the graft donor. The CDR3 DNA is TGTGCCAGCAGCACAGGGGTCATGAACACTGAAGCTTTCTTT. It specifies CASSTGVMNTEAFF.